This TCR beta chain derives from a study of T-cell memory formation after mild COVID-19. The overall study: TCR clusters were mostly donor specific.

This clonotype was seen a handful of times. Its antigen is unidentified. This CDR3 has 16 residues. The ends lost 1 base at V and 5 bases at J; junction bases unmatched: 7. The germline gives CDR1 LGHNA, CDR2 YNFKEQ. Regarding the study as a whole: Among CD4+ contracting clones, most were CM and EM, and CD8+ ones EMRA. Among clones contracting day 15 to 85, CD4/CD8 was balanced, whereas later expanders leaned CD4+.

TCRdb fed the 5' RACE reads into MiXCR, producing one record per CDR3 protein. This table holds approximately 350,000 distinct CDR3 sequences, 25% to 30% found once. This receptor was obtained from an adult woman who had mild COVID-19 (a few samples of this study predate the infection). Cell type and time point are not known. The chain uses TRBV4-2 and TRBJ2-7; 11 bases map to TRBD1. The sequenced material came from PBMCs or a T cell subset sorted from them (not recorded which). This CDR3 is CASSQAVGQGAHEQYF. The CDR3 region has the DNA TGTGCCAGCAGCCAAGCTGTCGGACAGGGGGCGCACGAGCAGTACTTC.